Listed below are T cell receptor beta chains from one sample, sequenced in a study of shared clonotypes between healthy human individuals. The protocol was immunoSEQ multiplex PCR, while the TCRdb copy is restricted to in-frame clones and leaves out a portion. The data contain a few million clones, nearly 97% of them singletons. The sample was naive CD4+ T cells sorted from blood. These receptors all stem from a man aged 18 to 30 in good health. The CDR3 runs from the conserved cysteine through the conserved F or W.

>TRBV19|TRBJ2-3
CASSTIPGQGVRRDTQYF
>TRBV6-1|TRBJ2-2
CASSEIGGTGELFF
>TRBV6-4|TRBJ1-6
CASSEAGSTSPLHF
>TRBV25-1|TRBJ1-6
CASSEGNRVNSPLHF
>TRBV28|TRBJ1-6
CASSFVRRGYNSPLHF
>TRBV7-8|TRBJ1-1
CASSPTTGRAFF
>TRBV19|TRBJ1-6
CASRPDGSNSPLHF
>TRBV4-1|TRBJ2-5
CASSHIVGQETQYF
>TRBV18|TRBJ1-5
CASSPETGLNQPQHF
>TRBV9|TRBJ2-3
CASSVRDRYTDTQYF